The 3 T cell receptor beta chains in this list originate from one sample, sequenced in a study of blood T cell repertoires in COVID-19. Generated by immunoSEQ multiplex PCR, the TCRdb table keeps only in-frame clones and is missing some. This sample has 77,000 or so clones, with more than 60% found just once. Sample: peripheral blood. The source of these receptors is a woman older than 75 with active or convalescent COVID-19.

The chain joins TRBV6-5 to TRBJ2-5; 9 bases align to TRBD1. J was trimmed by 4 bases and V by 11 bases; bases with no gene match: 5. Germline V gene lookup returns CDR1 MNHEY and CDR2 SVGAGI. The CDR3 is 12 residues long. The CDR3 DNA sequence: TGTGCCGCCGGGACAGGGCGAGAGACCCAGTACTTC. Encoded protein: CAAGTGRETQYF.

The V call is TRBV7-2, the J call TRBJ1-2; possibly TRBD1 for D (6 bases). The CDR3 runs 14 residues. Trimming cost V 4 bases and J 4 bases, with 13 bases left between them. Germline V CDR1 and CDR2: SGHTA, FQGNSA. This CDR3 is CASSSSGAGYGYTF. For the CDR3, the DNA is TGTGCCAGCAGCTCCTCAGGGGCTGGCTATGGCTACACCTTC.

In DNA, the CDR3 is TGTGCCAGCAGTGACAGGGGGCTATCAGATACGCAGTATTTT. It specifies CASSDRGLSDTQYF. J is TRBJ2-3 and V is TRBV6-4; 7 bases map to TRBD1. Germline assignment: CDR1 MRHNA and CDR2 SNTAGT. After removal of 2 bases from V and 4 bases from J, the junction contained 3 bases not matched to a gene. The CDR3 totals 14 residues.